These 28 T cell receptor beta chains were sequenced from one sample in a study of T cell responses to AZD1222 COVID-19 vaccine. The method was immunoSEQ multiplex PCR; TCRdb's version includes in-frame clones alone and lacks a portion of them. The table lists about 180,000 clones, 80% to 90% of them singletons, with around 7.9% in the top ten. Material: peripheral blood, obtained on day 0 of AZD1222 vaccination. Every receptor here comes from an adult in good health.

Only a few counts were recorded for this clone. The J gene is TRBJ1-5, the V gene TRBV24-1; no clear D. Germline CDR1 reads KGHDR; CDR2 reads SFDVKD. There are 13 residues in the CDR3. Trimming cost V 5 bases and J 8 bases, with 12 bases left between them. The CDR3 DNA follows: TGTGCCACCAGTGCCGGGTGGGCCGAGCCCCAGCATTTT. This codes for CATSAGWAEPQHF.

The J gene is TRBJ2-6, the V gene TRBV2; perhaps D is TRBD1 or TRBD2 (5 bases each). V lost 7 bases, J lost 4 bases, and 17 bases lay in between. Germline CDR1 is SNHLY and CDR2 is FYNNEI. The CDR3 spans 16 residues. Here the CDR3 DNA reads TGTGCCAGCATCGGAGAGGGGACCTCGGGGGCCAACGTCCTGACTTTC. This sequence encodes CASIGEGTSGANVLTF.

The rearrangement uses TRBV9 and TRBJ2-2; D might be TRBD1 (6 bases). Germline CDR1 and CDR2: SGDLS and YYNGEE. This CDR3 region has 14 residues. V was shortened by 0 bases and J by 5 bases, with 8 bases between the two germline ends. The CDR3 nucleotides are TGTGCCAGCAGCGTAGACAGGGTGACCGGGGAGCTGTTTTTT. This sequence encodes CASSVDRVTGELFF.

The chain uses TRBV29-1 and TRBJ1-2, with D possibly TRBD1 on 5 matching bases. V gave up 5 bases and J gave up 3 bases, with 13 bases separating them. The CDR3 runs to 13 residues. CDR1 and CDR2 from the germline V gene are SQVTM and ANQGSEA. The CDR3 loop is CSVNWGYDYGYTF. The CDR3 nucleotides read TGCAGCGTTAACTGGGGGTACGACTATGGCTACACCTTC.

The rearrangement joins TRBV5-4 to TRBJ2-7, with TRBD1 matching over 9 bases. The CDR3 is 12 residues long. V shed 4 bases, J shed 6 bases, and the junction held 2 bases outside the gene matches. The germline gives CDR1 SGHNT, CDR2 YYREEE (reference sequence). The CDR3 DNA reads TGTGCCAGCAGCCAGGACAGGGGCGAGCAGTACTTC. This encodes CASSQDRGEQYF. The full variable domain, rest sourced from reference TRBV5-4 and TRBJ2-7, is ETGVTQSPTHLIKTRGQQVTLRCSSQSGHNTVSWYQQALGQGPQFIFQYYREEENGRGNFPPRFSGLQFPNYSSELNVNALELDDSALYLCASSQDRGEQYFGPGTRLTVT.

The chain is built from TRBV6-1 and TRBJ1-6, with D possibly TRBD1 on 5 matching bases. Germline-derived CDR1 and CDR2 are MNHNS and SASEGT. The CDR3 is 19 amino acids. Trimming pared 3 bases from V and 1 base from J, leaving 19 bases between. The chain's CDR3 is CASSDARPGRWSYNSPLHF. The CDR3, as DNA: TGTGCCAGCAGTGACGCTAGGCCGGGACGCTGGTCCTATAATTCACCCCTCCACTTT.

The genes are TRBV29-1 and TRBJ2-7; D is perhaps TRBD2 (6 bases). Germline assignment: CDR1 SQVTM and CDR2 ANQGSEA. Between the trimmed V and J ends, which lost 4 bases and 3 bases, there was a span of 13 bases. This CDR3 comprises 13 residues. The DNA for the CDR3 is TGCAGCGTTGGGTGGGGGGTTGGCTACGAGCAGTACTTC. As protein: CSVGWGVGYEQYF.

The chain has TRBV7-9 and TRBJ2-7; D not resolved. Germline V lookup: CDR1 SEHNR, CDR2 FQNEAQ (reference sequence). Trimming removed 5 bases at V and 1 base at J, with 6 bases between. The CDR3 is 12 residues long. This CDR3 is CASSPSSYEQYF. DNA of the CDR3: TGTGCCAGCAGCCCCTCATCCTACGAGCAGTACTTC.

The J gene is TRBJ1-4, the V gene TRBV11-2; the match to TRBD1 covers 7 bases. This CDR3 comprises 15 residues. V was clipped by 4 bases and J by 5 bases; unmatched bases: 7. Germline assignment: CDR1 SGHAT and CDR2 FQNNGV. The CDR3 region is CASSSIQGRNEKLFF. CDR3 sequence (DNA): TGTGCCAGCAGCTCAATACAGGGGAGGAATGAAAAACTGTTTTTT.

In this sample, this clone turned up a few times. The J gene is TRBJ2-2, the V gene TRBV6-1; 8 nucleotides agree with TRBD2. This CDR3 spans 15 amino acids. Trimming took 3 bases from V and 3 from J; bases not matched to a gene: 3. Germline V CDR1 and CDR2: MNHNS, SASEGT. DNA for the CDR3: TGTGCCAGCAGTGAGACTAGCGAGTACACCGGGGAGCTGTTTTTT. It encodes CASSETSEYTGELFF.

V and J are TRBV4-3 and TRBJ2-7, with 11 nucleotides matching TRBD1. CDR1 is LGHNA and CDR2 is YSLEER in the germline V gene. Unmatched junction bases numbered 10, after V lost 5 bases and J lost 4 bases. The CDR3 loop spans 16 amino acids. The CDR3 sequence is CASSADRGLPGYEQYF. CDR3 in DNA: TGCGCCAGCAGCGCGGACAGGGGGCTACCGGGGTACGAGCAGTACTTC.

V gene TRBV7-3 combines with J gene TRBJ2-3, with D perhaps being TRBD1 or TRBD2 (6 bases each). V was clipped by 1 base and J by 2 bases, with 10 bases between them. Germline V gene data show CDR1 as SGHTA and CDR2 as FQGTGA. The CDR3 sequence is 15 residues long. The CDR3 bases are TGTGCCAGCAGCTTAAGTCCGGGGGCCACAGATACGCAGTATTTT. It is translated as CASSLSPGATDTQYF.

This sequence joins TRBV19 and TRBJ1-6; D possibly corresponds to TRBD1 (5 bases). The ends were cut back, 6 bases at V and 9 bases at J, with 21 bases in the middle. There are 16 residues in the CDR3. Germline V CDR1 and CDR2: LNHDA, SQIVND (reference sequence). The CDR3 DNA reads as TGTGCCAGTAGCCAAGGGGCCCCCAGAAATCTTTCACCCCTCCACTTT. The encoded protein is CASSQGAPRNLSPLHF.

The genes are TRBV27 and TRBJ1-5; TRBD1 is a possible D gene (5 bases). Between the trimmed V and J ends, which lost 3 bases and 2 bases, there was a span of 11 bases. This CDR3 comprises 15 residues. CDR1 MNHEY and CDR2 SMNVEV come from the germline V gene (reference sequence). The CDR3: CASSLGGSRNQPQHF. The CDR3 nucleotides are TGTGCCAGCAGTTTGGGGGGTAGCCGCAATCAGCCCCAGCATTTT.

This clone has only a few counts. This chain uses TRBV2 with TRBJ2-2; TRBD2 might be the D (6 bases). V shed 6 bases and J shed 7 bases, with 12 bases lying between them. The CDR3 extends over 13 amino acids. CDR1 and CDR2 from the germline V gene are SNHLY and FYNNEI. The CDR3 protein is CASRDLANGELFF. The DNA for the CDR3 is TGTGCCAGCAGGGATCTAGCGAACGGGGAGCTGTTTTTT.

The chain has TRBV5-1 and TRBJ2-5; TRBD1 aligns across 11 bases. Germline V CDR1 and CDR2: SGHRS, YFSETQ. The CDR3 is 16 residues long. J was trimmed by 4 bases and V by 0 bases; bases with no gene match: 5. The CDR3 DNA reads TGCGCCAGCAGCTTGGGGACAGGGGGCGCGGGAGAGACCCAGTACTTC. It yields the protein CASSLGTGGAGETQYF.

This chain joins TRBV19 and TRBJ2-5; 11 nucleotides align to TRBD1. This CDR3 spans 15 amino acids. Germline loops: CDR1 LNHDA, CDR2 SQIVND (reference sequence). V lost 5 bases, J lost 4 bases, and 6 bases stayed unmatched. The CDR3, as DNA: TGTGCCAGTAGTGCCGGGACAGGGGGGGGAGAGACCCAGTACTTC. This codes for CASSAGTGGGETQYF.

The rearrangement links TRBV7-9 to TRBJ2-5; TRBD2 agrees at 7 bases. This CDR3 contains 15 residues. V trimming: 1 base; J trimming: 1 base; junction bases outside the gene matches: 3. From germline, CDR1 is SEHNR and CDR2 FQNEAQ (reference sequence). The CDR3 region has the DNA TGTGCCAGCAGCTTAGGGTCTAGCGGCCAAGAGACCCAGTACTTC. Translating gives CASSLGSSGQETQYF.

This rearrangement joins TRBV19 to TRBJ1-2; D perhaps matches TRBD1 (5 bases). V lost 3 bases and J lost 2, with 13 bases in between. The germline V gene has CDR1 LNHDA and CDR2 SQIVND (reference sequence). The CDR3 loop spans 15 amino acids. The chain's CDR3 is CASSILSGRNYGYTF. The CDR3 DNA follows: TGTGCCAGTAGTATCCTATCGGGACGGAACTATGGCTACACCTTC. The entire variable domain, with the rest obtained from reference TRBV19 and TRBJ1-2, is as follows: DGGITQSPKYLFRKEGQNVTLSCEQNLNHDAMYWYRQDPGQGLRLIYYSQIVNDFQKGDIAEGYSVSREKKESFPLTVTSAQKNPTAFYLCASSILSGRNYGYTFGSGTRLTVV.

The chain is built from TRBV6-5 and TRBJ2-7; D is possibly TRBD2 (5 bases). CDR3 length: 14 amino acids. Germline assignment: CDR1 MNHEY and CDR2 SVGAGI. V was pared by 6 bases and J by 3 bases, with 15 bases between. Written as DNA, the CDR3 is TGTGCCAGCAGCTTGAAGAGGAGGAGCTACGAGCAGTACTTC. This gives the protein CASSLKRRSYEQYF.

The chain carries TRBV9 and TRBJ1-2; the D gene is possibly TRBD1 (5 bases). From germline, CDR1 is SGDLS and CDR2 YYNGEE. Trimming took 6 bases from V and 8 from J, leaving 17 bases between them. The CDR3 is made up of 13 amino acids. The CDR3 nucleotides are TGTGCCAGCATTTCAGGCAGGGATGGAGGCTACACCTTC. This codes for CASISGRDGGYTF.

The genes are TRBV27 and TRBJ2-1; 8 nucleotides line up with TRBD1. Losses at the gene ends were 7 bases for V and 1 base for J; bases not matched to a gene: 6. This CDR3 is 15 amino acids long. From germline, CDR1 is MNHEY and CDR2 SMNVEV (reference sequence). The CDR3, as DNA: TGTGCCAGCACCCAGGACAGGGTGTCCTACAATGAGCAGTTCTTC. It encodes CASTQDRVSYNEQFF.

The chain links TRBV19 to TRBJ2-7, with TRBD1 matching 7 bases. This CDR3 has 16 residues. Losses at the gene ends were 2 bases for V and 2 bases for J; bases not matched to a gene: 9. Germline CDR1 is LNHDA and CDR2 is SQIVND (reference sequence). The CDR3 DNA reads as TGTGCCAGTAGTATACGGAAGGACAGGAGACCCTACGAGCAGTACTTC. Translating gives CASSIRKDRRPYEQYF. Looking up the rest from reference TRBV19 and TRBJ2-7 gives the full variable domain: DGGITQSPKYLFRKEGQNVTLSCEQNLNHDAMYWYRQDPGQGLRLIYYSQIVNDFQKGDIAEGYSVSREKKESFPLTVTSAQKNPTAFYLCASSIRKDRRPYEQYFGPGTRLTVT.

This chain links TRBV21-1 with TRBJ1-2; the listed D gene, TRBD1, was not tested against the DNA. TRBV21-1 is shown as a pseudogene. This CDR3 has 12 amino acids. This chain's CDR3 is CASSDTPDGYTF. Written as DNA, the CDR3 is TGTGCCAGCAGCGACACCCCTGATGGCTACACCTTC.

The chain recombines TRBV2 with TRBJ2-7; 7 bases map to TRBD1. The CDR3 runs to 12 residues. V trimming: 9 bases; J trimming: 3 bases; junction bases outside the gene matches: 5. The germline V gene encodes CDR1 SNHLY and CDR2 FYNNEI. CDR3 in amino acids: CASDRADYEQYF. CDR3 sequence (DNA): TGTGCCAGTGACAGGGCGGACTACGAGCAGTACTTC.

J is TRBJ2-3 and V is TRBV15; 10 bases are a match to TRBD2. Unmatched junction bases numbered 6, after V lost 1 base and J lost 5 bases. The CDR3 contains 16 residues. Per the germline V gene, CDR1 is LNHNV and CDR2 is YYDKDF (reference sequence). CDR3 residues: CATSRVSGGKIDTQYF. Written as DNA, the CDR3 is TGTGCCACCAGCAGAGTTAGCGGGGGGAAGATAGATACGCAGTATTTT.

This rearrangement joins TRBV30 to TRBJ1-2, with D uncertain. Trimming removed 5 bases from V and 2 bases from J, with 9 bases in between. The germline CDR1 and CDR2 sequences are GTSNPN and SVGIG (reference sequence). This CDR3 is built from 12 residues. CDR3 protein: CAWVKDNYGYTF. CDR3 DNA sequence: TGTGCCTGGGTGAAGGACAACTATGGCTACACCTTC.

This chain uses TRBV9 with TRBJ2-7, with D perhaps being TRBD1 or TRBD2 (6 bases each). V was shortened by 0 bases and J by 1 base, with 11 bases between the two germline ends. This CDR3 is 15 amino acids long. Germline values: CDR1 SGDLS, CDR2 YYNGEE. The CDR3: CASSVDGGQSYEQYF. Written as DNA, the CDR3 is TGTGCCAGCAGCGTAGATGGGGGGCAATCCTACGAGCAGTACTTC.